Sequencing of this T cell receptor beta chain was carried out in a study of shared clonotypes between healthy human individuals. Study observations and caveats: Non-shared clonotypes displayed generation probabilities falling below those of clonotypes present in all four donors.

In the original processing: ImmunoSEQ sequences covered only the junction and lacked quality scores; filtering therefore differed. Profiled with immunoSEQ multiplex PCR; TCRdb holds only in-frame clones, not every one. The D gene and trimming were derived from the DNA, and the V and J assignments and clone size from that table. The data hold 2.3 million or so clones, with 85% to 95% observed a single time. The CDR3 totals 15 residues. V was clipped by 0 bases and J by 1 base, with 11 bases between them. Germline V gene data show CDR1 as SGHTS and CDR2 as YDEGEE. This clone occurred once. Its antigen is still unknown.

This sequence joins TRBV5-8 and TRBJ2-7; D not resolved. The clonotype was recovered from a young man in good health. Some clones in this sample may be carry-over from other donors' samples. The sequenced sample consisted of naive CD4+ T cells from PBMCs. The subset here: CD45RA+ positively selected. CDR3 DNA sequence: TGTGCCAGCAGCTTGGGGACCCGCTTGTCCTACGAGCAGTACTTC. Its protein product is CASSLGTRLSYEQYF. Together with reference TRBV5-8 and TRBJ2-7, the CDR3 gives the full variable domain: EAGVTQSPTHLIKTRGQQATLRCSPISGHTSVYWYQQALGLGLQFLLWYDEGEERNRGNFPPRFSGRQFPNYSSELNVNALELEDSALYLCASSLGTRLSYEQYFGPGTRLTVT.